One and the same sample provided the 10 T cell receptor beta chains below, sequenced in a study of T cells in Graves' hyperthyroidism and ophthalmopathy. Researchers amplified the TCR beta CDR3 regions from RNA transcripts. First-round RT-PCR of the TCR CDR3 relied on the HTBI primer set. TCRdb re-analysed the multiplex PCR reads in MiXCR, keeping a single row per CDR3 protein. This sample has 560,000 or so distinct CDR3 sequences, with 35% to 55% found just once. Sequencing used peripheral blood or thyroid tissue (not recorded which). The origin of the receptors is a woman aged 18-35 years with Graves' hyperthyroidism.

Of note for this clonotype: This may be a read error: a much more frequent sequence differs by one nucleotide. The J gene is TRBJ2-5, the V gene TRBV7-6, with D tentatively TRBD1 or TRBD2 (5 bases each). The CDR3 length is 13 residues. The V gene's germline CDR1 is SGHVS and CDR2 FNYEAQ. V lost 6 bases and J lost 14, with 22 bases in between. The CDR3 here is CASSRGSSYEHYF. The CDR3 coding sequence is TGTGCCAGCAGTCGGGGCTCCTCCTACGAGCATTACTTC. Full variable domain (missing parts from reference TRBV7-6 and TRBJ2-5): GAGVSQSPRYKVTKRGQDVALRCDPISGHVSLYWYRQALGQGPEFLTYFNYEAQQDKSGLPNDRFSAERPEGSISTLTIQRTEQRDSAMYRCASSRGSSYEHYFGPGTRLLVL.

This clonotype was counted between two and nine times. This chain uses TRBV2 with TRBJ1-1, with D possibly matching TRBD1 (5 bases). The V gene lost 5 bases and the J gene lost 0 bases, with 13 bases spanning the gap. Per the germline V gene, CDR1 is SNHLY and CDR2 is FYNNEI. The CDR3 consists of 15 residues. CDR3 sequence reads: CASSYDDSMNTEAFF. CDR3 DNA sequence: TGTGCCAGCAGTTACGACGACAGCATGAACACTGAAGCTTTCTTT.

The V call is TRBV7-8, the J call TRBJ2-5; weak D call: TRBD2 (6 bases). Germline V gene lookup returns CDR1 SGHVS and CDR2 FQNEAQ. The CDR3 runs to 14 residues. V lost 3 bases and J lost 7, with 15 bases in between. CDR3 sequence (DNA): TGTGCCAGCAGCTTCTTAGCTTTCGGGGGGACCCAGTACTTC. It is translated as CASSFLAFGGTQYF.

This clonotype was recorded many times. The V call is TRBV7-6, the J call TRBJ1-2, with 8 bases matching TRBD1. CDR3 length: 15 residues. After removal of 7 bases from V and 4 bases from J, the junction contained 11 bases not matched to a gene. Germline assignment: CDR1 SGHVS and CDR2 FNYEAQ. The CDR3 protein is CASNGGQGLTYGYTF. CDR3 bases: TGTGCCAGCAACGGAGGACAGGGATTAACCTATGGCTACACCTTC.

The rearrangement joins TRBV12-3 or TRBV12-4 to TRBJ1-1, with 8 bases matching TRBD1. J gave up 5 bases and V 5 bases, and 7 bases lay outside the gene matches. There are 14 residues in the CDR3. In DNA form, the CDR3 reads TGTGCCAGCAGTACCACAGGGGGTGTAACTGAAGCTTTCTTT. Translating it yields CASSTTGGVTEAFF.

This clonotype was detected a few times. The chain combines TRBV7-9 with TRBJ2-5, with D perhaps matching TRBD2 (6 bases). CDR1 SEHNR and CDR2 FQNEAQ come from the germline V gene (reference sequence). The CDR3 runs 13 residues. V was cut by 5 bases and J by 5 bases, with 12 bases left in between. The CDR3: CASSNGRRETQYF. For the CDR3, the DNA is TGTGCCAGCAGCAACGGGAGACGGGAGACCCAGTACTTC.

Only a few counts were recorded for this clonotype. The V call is TRBV7-9, the J call TRBJ2-6, with unresolved D. Germline V gene sequence: CDR1 SEHNR, CDR2 FQNEAQ (reference sequence). This CDR3 has 17 residues. V was shortened by 5 bases and J by 2 bases, with 16 bases between the two germline ends. The CDR3 coding sequence is TGTGCCAGCAGCCTCCTGGGTGGCCGGGCTGGGGCCAACGTCCTGACTTTC. Translation: CASSLLGGRAGANVLTF.

The genes are TRBV5-1 and TRBJ2-6, with D unresolved. This CDR3 contains 14 residues. Germline V gives CDR1 SGHRS, CDR2 YFSETQ. The V and J ends lost 3 bases and 4 bases respectively, with 8 bases between them. The CDR3 nucleotides read TGCGCCAGCAGCTCAGCCACCGGGGCCAACGTCCTGACTTTC. It encodes CASSSATGANVLTF. The variable domain in full, completed from reference TRBV5-1 and TRBJ2-6, reads KAGVTQTPRYLIKTRGQQVTLSCSPISGHRSVSWYQQTPGQGLQFLFEYFSETQRNKGNFPGRFSGRQFSNSRSEMNVSTLELGDSALYLCASSSATGANVLTFGAGSRLTVL.

In its sample, this clonotype was seen a few times. This chain links TRBV6-1 with TRBJ1-1; unclear D gene. Germline V gene sequence: CDR1 MNHNS, CDR2 SASEGT. This CDR3 is 12 amino acids long. V was trimmed by 5 bases and J by 3 bases, leaving 7 bases between them. The CDR3 coding sequence is TGTGCCAGCAGTTTATCGTACACTGAAGCTTTCTTT. Translating it yields CASSLSYTEAFF.

This clonotype was picked up many times. This chain links TRBV29-1 with TRBJ1-2; 8 nucleotides agree with TRBD1. The CDR3 runs 12 residues. Germline assignment: CDR1 SQVTM and CDR2 ANQGSEA. V trimming: 7 bases; J trimming: 6 bases; junction bases outside the gene matches: 7. As DNA, the CDR3 is TGCAGCGGGCGGACAGGGCCGGATGGCTACACCTTC. Its translation is CSGRTGPDGYTF. Variable domain in full (rest from reference TRBV29-1 and TRBJ1-2): SAVISQKPSRDICQRGTSLTIQCQVDSQVTMMFWYRQQPGQSLTLIATANQGSEATYESGFVIDKFPISRPNLTFSTLTVSNMSPEDSSIYLCSGRTGPDGYTFGSGTRLTVV.